This T cell receptor beta chain was recorded in a study of blood T cells in healthy people across ages. The length of the CDR3 is 15 residues. The germline V and J ends were trimmed by 1 base and 1 base, with 11 bases remaining between them. Germline values: CDR1 SGHDT, CDR2 YYEEEE. A sample-barcoded 5' primer and a J-beta primer mix were used in a second PCR of roughly 6 to 11 cycles. TCRdb re-analysed the 5' RACE reads in MiXCR, keeping a single row per CDR3 protein. The table records 1 million or so distinct CDR3 sequences, 45% of them present only once. The V and J genes are TRBV5-6 and TRBJ1-1; D uncertain. The sequence was obtained from a woman aged 55-69 years in good health. The sequencing sample was made of blood. The CDR3 protein is CASSLTTEGNTEAFF. In DNA, the CDR3 is TGTGCCAGCAGCTTGACGACGGAGGGGAACACTGAAGCTTTCTTT.